Below, 21 T cell receptor beta chains from the same sample are listed, as sequenced in a study of blood T cell repertoires in COVID-19. Measured with immunoSEQ multiplex PCR; TCRdb has only the in-frame clones, and not every one. The sample has about 240,000 clones; 82% are singletons. Sequenced material: peripheral blood. The source is a woman between 70 and 85 years old with acute or convalescent COVID-19.

V is TRBV6-2 or TRBV6-3 and J is TRBJ1-1; D is uncertain. The CDR3 sequence is 15 residues long. Germline V gene data show CDR1 as MNHEY and CDR2 as SVGEGT. V shed 2 bases and J shed 4 bases, with 14 bases lying between them. The chain's CDR3 is CASSYPPGFGTEAFF. CDR3 DNA sequence: TGTGCCAGCAGTTACCCCCCCGGGTTCGGCACTGAAGCTTTCTTT.

The rearrangement joins TRBV9 to TRBJ2-2, with D perhaps matching TRBD2 (5 bases). This CDR3 spans 16 amino acids. CDR1 is SGDLS and CDR2 is YYNGEE in the germline V gene. The V end was cut by 0 bases, the J end by 3 bases, with 12 bases between. CDR3 coding DNA: TGTGCCAGCAGCGTAGCTTCGGGGAAGTACACCGGGGAGCTGTTTTTT. Its translation: CASSVASGKYTGELFF. The full variable domain, in which reference TRBV9 and TRBJ2-2 provide the parts outside the CDR3, is DSGVTQTPKHLITATGQRVTLRCSPRSGDLSVYWYQQSLDQGLQFLIQYYNGEERAKGNILERFSAQQFPDLHSELNLSSLELGDSALYFCASSVASGKYTGELFFGEGSRLTVL.

V is TRBV11-2 and J is TRBJ1-3, with 8 positions matching TRBD1. The CDR3 contains 14 residues. Germline CDR1 and CDR2: SGHAT and FQNNGV. V lost 6 bases and J lost 4; bases outside the gene matches: 5. CDR3 nucleotide sequence: TGTGCCAGCAGTTATGGACAGGGCGGAAACACCATATATTTT. As protein: CASSYGQGGNTIYF.

CDR3 residues: CASSYQGWQPQHF. Written as DNA, the CDR3 is TGTGCCAGCAGTTATCAGGGTTGGCAGCCCCAGCATTTT. The chain combines TRBV6-5 with TRBJ1-5; D may be TRBD1 (5 bases). CDR3 size: 13 residues. V gave up 3 bases and J gave up 7 bases, with 10 bases separating them. Per the germline V gene, CDR1 is MNHEY and CDR2 is SVGAGI.

V gene TRBV5-1 combines with J gene TRBJ1-1; 7 bases match TRBD1. Germline V gene lookup returns CDR1 SGHRS and CDR2 YFSETQ. Trimming took 2 bases from V and 11 from J; bases not matched to a gene: 12. CDR3 length equals 14 residues. As DNA, the CDR3 is TGCGCCAGCAGCTTCTCCCCGGGACAGAGTCCGGCTTTCTTT. Protein: CASSFSPGQSPAFF.

The chain uses TRBV29-1 and TRBJ1-2, with D hard to call. CDR1 is SQVTM and CDR2 is ANQGSEA in the germline V gene. V lost 4 bases to trimming and J lost 5 bases, with 8 bases between them. The CDR3 consists of 11 residues. CDR3 amino acids: CSVGGGYGYTF. DNA of the CDR3: TGCAGCGTTGGGGGAGGTTATGGCTACACCTTC.

This sequence joins TRBV6-5 and TRBJ1-1; 7 bases line up with TRBD1. Germline trimming cut 8 bases from V and 4 bases from J; bases unmatched to any gene: 13. The CDR3 is made up of 15 amino acids. Germline CDR1 is MNHEY and CDR2 is SVGAGI. The CDR3 sequence is CASVGKKTGSTEAFF. CDR3 bases: TGTGCCAGCGTAGGGAAAAAGACAGGGAGCACTGAAGCTTTCTTT.

In this sample, this clone turned up once. This chain uses TRBV19 with TRBJ1-5; 8 bases are shared with TRBD1. Germline V gives CDR1 LNHDA, CDR2 SQIVND (reference sequence). This CDR3 region has 15 residues. The junction had 6 bases not matched to a gene; V was cut back by 5 bases and J by 3 bases. CDR3: CASSLGQAFNQPQHF. DNA for the CDR3: TGTGCCAGTAGTTTGGGACAGGCGTTCAATCAGCCCCAGCATTTT.

V is TRBV18 and J is TRBJ1-5, with 7 bases aligning to TRBD1. The CDR3 contains 13 residues. The V segment lost 5 bases and the J segment 6 bases; nucleotides outside the gene matches: 4. CDR1 and CDR2 (germline): KGHSH, LQKENI. CDR3 in amino acids: CASSGDSRQPQHF. CDR3 nucleotides: TGTGCCAGCTCAGGGGACAGTCGTCAGCCCCAGCATTTT.

V gene TRBV2 combines with J gene TRBJ1-2; D is perhaps TRBD1 (6 bases). The CDR3 has 13 amino acids. V gave up 6 bases and J gave up 8 bases, with 16 bases separating them. CDR1 SNHLY and CDR2 FYNNEI come from the germline V gene. The CDR3 bases are TGTGCCAGCAGCCCGGGACGTCAGGGGGGCTACACCTTC. Encoded protein: CASSPGRQGGYTF.

This clone was observed a single time. This chain joins TRBV7-2 and TRBJ1-5, with TRBD1 matching 7 bases. The V and J ends lost 2 bases and 3 bases, in that order; junction bases with no gene match: 4. The V gene's germline CDR1 is SGHTA and CDR2 FQGNSA. The CDR3 runs to 15 residues. CDR3 sequence reads: CASSLRQGDNQPQHF. In DNA form, the CDR3 reads TGTGCCAGCAGCTTACGACAGGGAGACAATCAGCCCCAGCATTTT. Full variable domain (rest looked up from reference TRBV7-2 and TRBJ1-5): GAGVSQSPSNKVTEKGKDVELRCDPISGHTALYWYRQSLGQGLEFLIYFQGNSAPDKSGLPSDRFSAERTGGSVSTLTIQRTQQEDSAVYLCASSLRQGDNQPQHFGDGTRLSIL.

The rearrangement links TRBV7-7 to TRBJ2-2; tentatively, D is TRBD1 (6 bases). V was clipped by 5 bases and J by 2 bases, with 12 bases between them. This CDR3 has 15 residues. Germline V CDR1 and CDR2: SSHAT, FNYEAQ (reference sequence). CDR3 nucleotide sequence: TGTGCCAGCAGCCCAGGACAGATAAACACCGGGGAGCTGTTTTTT. This translates into CASSPGQINTGELFF.

This clone was seen once. The chain has TRBV6-6 and TRBJ2-7; TRBD1 might be the D (6 bases). Trimming took off 6 bases at V and 1 base at J, with 7 bases between the two ends. Germline V lookup: CDR1 MNHNY, CDR2 SVGAGI (reference sequence). This CDR3 contains 12 residues. This CDR3 is CASSDRSYEQYF. The CDR3 DNA is TGTGCCAGCAGCGACAGGTCCTACGAGCAGTACTTC.

The chain couples TRBV7-2 to TRBJ1-3; the match to TRBD1 covers 7 bases. Germline V lookup: CDR1 SGHTA, CDR2 FQGNSA. This CDR3 region has 15 residues. Trimming took 3 bases from V and 4 from J; bases not matched to a gene: 6. CDR3 nucleotide sequence: TGTGCCAGCAGCTTGGAGGGGGCAAGAGGAAACACCATATATTTT. Protein: CASSLEGARGNTIYF.

The sample holds a few counts of this clone. This chain joins TRBV7-2 and TRBJ2-1; tentatively, D is TRBD1 (5 bases). V lost 3 bases and J lost 5, with 11 bases in between. The CDR3 has 14 residues. Germline values: CDR1 SGHTA, CDR2 FQGNSA. CDR3 residues: CASSLMTEDNEQFF. The CDR3 nucleotides are TGTGCCAGCAGCTTGATGACAGAAGACAATGAGCAGTTCTTC.

This clone was recorded a few times. The chain is built from TRBV10-3 and TRBJ2-7; 9 bases match TRBD1. V trimming: 6 bases; J trimming: 5 bases; junction bases outside the gene matches: 5. Germline CDR1 is ENHRY and CDR2 is SYGVKD. The CDR3 contains 13 residues. The CDR3 region is CAISGGTGNEQYF. The CDR3 nucleotides read TGTGCCATCAGCGGGGGGACAGGGAACGAGCAGTACTTC.

This CDR3 reads CASSFLASGGSPYEQYF. DNA of the CDR3: TGCGCCAGCAGCTTTTTAGCGAGCGGGGGTTCACCCTACGAGCAGTACTTC. This sequence joins TRBV5-1 and TRBJ2-7, with TRBD2 identical over 8 bases. Germline CDR1 reads SGHRS; CDR2 reads YFSETQ. The length of the CDR3 is 17 residues. After removal of 2 bases from V and 2 bases from J, the junction contained 12 bases not matched to a gene.

The V and J genes are TRBV7-2 and TRBJ2-3; possible D gene TRBD1, 6 bases. V gave up 1 base and J gave up 6 bases, with 14 bases separating them. Per the germline V gene, CDR1 is SGHTA and CDR2 is FQGNSA. This CDR3 contains 15 residues. CDR3 DNA sequence: TGTGCCAGCAGCTTAGTGACAGGAAGAATGGATACGCAGTATTTT. This translates into CASSLVTGRMDTQYF.

The gene calls are TRBV4-2 and TRBJ2-3, with 12 bases matching TRBD2. The CDR3 is 19 residues long. CDR1 and CDR2 (germline): LGHNA, YNFKEQ. V dropped 4 bases and J dropped 0; count of bases not matched to a gene: 11. This chain's CDR3 is CASSPLAGGWMTSTDTQYF. CDR3 coding DNA: TGTGCCAGCAGCCCCCTAGCGGGGGGGTGGATGACTAGCACAGATACGCAGTATTTT.

Written as DNA, the CDR3 is TGTGCCACCAGTGGGGGGGGTGATACGCAGTATTTT. This gives the protein CATSGGGDTQYF. The chain employs TRBV24-1 and TRBJ2-3; the match to TRBD2 covers 7 bases. The CDR3 totals 12 residues. V lost 5 bases, J lost 6 bases, and 1 base stayed unmatched. CDR1 KGHDR and CDR2 SFDVKD come from the germline V gene.

The CDR3 DNA is TGTGCCAGCATCCCGGGACAGGGGAAACTCGGGGAGCTGTTTTTT. Encoded protein: CASIPGQGKLGELFF. The chain combines TRBV28 with TRBJ2-2; 10 nucleotides line up with TRBD1. The V and J ends lost 7 bases and 7 bases, in that order; junction bases with no gene match: 9. The length of the CDR3 is 15 residues. CDR1 and CDR2 from the germline V gene are MDHEN and SYDVKM.